The 32 T cell receptor beta chains below come from one sample, sequenced in a study of T cells in women clearing cervical HPV infection (dated by TCRdb to 2017 to 2018). Receptors were amplified or captured by the immunoSEQ multiplex PCR assay. TCRdb took over this immuneACCESS table, retaining in-frame rearrangements with V and J assigned. Such tables are incomplete; in checked studies, under half of the missing clones stem from an unresolved V gene, and the remainder is unexplained. The sample table on file contains around 22,000 clones. About 3.3% of the sample lies in the top ten. The sequenced sample was blood buffy coat. Every receptor here comes from a woman between 18 and 70 years old with a cervical HPV16 infection that either progressed to CIN3+ or cleared (not recorded which).

Turning to this clone: The read finishes 3 residues shy of the CDR3 end, and the germline J gene is used to complete it. This chain joins TRBV29-1 and TRBJ2-7; 7 bases fit TRBD1. This CDR3 contains 14 residues. Trimming cost V 7 bases and J 0 bases; bases outside gene matches: 9. Looked up from germline, CDR1 is SQVTM and CDR2 is ANQGSEA. CDR3 DNA, as far as it was read: TGCAGCGCCGGCGGACAGGCGAGCTCCTACGAG. Its protein is CSAGGQASSYE. The complete CDR3 reads CSAGGQASSYEQYF.

As regards this clone: The read stops 3 residues short of the end of the CDR3; the missing end is completed from the germline J gene. V gene TRBV20-1 combines with J gene TRBJ2-3, with 7 bases fitting TRBD2. Looked up from germline, CDR1 is DFQATT and CDR2 is SNEGSKA (reference sequence). V lost 3 bases to trimming and J lost 2 bases; unmatched junction nucleotides: 5. This CDR3 spans 14 amino acids. The CDR3 sequence: CSARVLADTDTQYF. The part of the CDR3 DNA that was read is TGCAGTGCTAGGGTGCTAGCGGACACAGATACG.

As for this clone: The CDR3 extends 3 residues past the end of the read, so its final part is completed from the germline J gene. The V call is TRBV20-1, the J call TRBJ1-5; D is unclear. The length of the CDR3 is 15 residues. The V and J ends lost 4 bases and 1 base respectively, with 14 bases between them. CDR1 and CDR2 (germline): DFQATT, SNEGSKA (reference sequence). The CDR3 sequence: CSATKTTGSNQPQHF. CDR3 bases read: TGCAGTGCTACAAAAACCACGGGGAGCAATCAGCCC.

In the case of this clone: The read ends 3 residues before the CDR3 terminus; that terminus is restored from the germline J gene. The V gene is TRBV5-4, the J gene TRBJ1-2; 8 positions agree with TRBD1. The length of the CDR3 is 14 residues. Germline V CDR1 and CDR2: SGHNT, YYREEE (reference sequence). Trimming took 4 bases from V and 5 from J; bases not matched to a gene: 7. Incomplete CDR3 DNA: TGTGCCAGCAGCAAACAGGGGGTAGAATATGGC. It is translated as CASSKQGVEYG. The entire CDR3 protein is CASSKQGVEYGYTF.

Concerning this clone: The read finishes 3 residues shy of the CDR3 end, and the germline J gene is used to complete it. The chain has TRBV5-1 and TRBJ1-3, with TRBD1 identical over 7 bases. The germline V gene encodes CDR1 SGHRS and CDR2 YFSETQ. The CDR3 length is 13 residues. Trimming cost V 4 bases and J 4 bases; bases outside gene matches: 2. CDR3 in amino acids: CASSQTGGNTIYF. CDR3 DNA (partial): TGCGCCAGCAGCCAGACAGGGGGAAACACC.

As to this clone: The read terminates 3 residues before the CDR3 end, so the remaining end is supplied by the germline J gene. The J gene is TRBJ1-1, the V gene TRBV7-9; possible D gene TRBD1, 5 bases. The CDR3 length is 13 residues. Germline lookup yields CDR1 SEHNR and CDR2 FQNEAQ (reference sequence). CDR3 sequence reads: CASSLDGADEAFF. The CDR3 bases that were read are TGTGCCAGCAGCTTAGATGGGGCAGACGAA.

Notes on this clone: Sequencing ends 3 residues short of the CDR3 end; the germline J gene provides the rest. V usage is TRBV10-3 and J usage is TRBJ2-3; the D is unclear. Germline-derived CDR1 and CDR2 are ENHRY and SYGVKD. V shed 3 bases and J shed 0 bases, with 10 bases lying between them. The CDR3 runs to 15 residues. The CDR3 sequence: CAISEREPSTDTQYF. The CDR3 DNA, read in part, is TGTGCCATCAGTGAACGCGAACCTAGCACAGATACG.

About this clone: The read gets to within 3 residues of the CDR3 end, and the germline J gene fills in the rest. The chain has TRBV10-3 and TRBJ2-7; tentative D call: TRBD1 (6 bases). The CDR3 covers 15 residues. The germline V gene has CDR1 ENHRY and CDR2 SYGVKD. The V gene lost 5 bases and the J gene lost 1 base, with 15 bases spanning the gap. CDR3 DNA (partial): TGTGCCATCAGTCAGGGTCAGGGGTTGTCCTACGAG. Translating it yields CAISQGQGLSYE. The whole CDR3 protein is CAISQGQGLSYEQYF.

Concerning this clone itself: The CDR3 goes on 3 residues after the read ends, and that part is filled in from the germline J gene. This rearrangement joins TRBV20-1 to TRBJ2-3, with TRBD1 matching 8 bases. Germline V CDR1 and CDR2: DFQATT, SNEGSKA (reference sequence). The J segment lost 4 bases and the V segment lost 3 bases, leaving 18 bases of the junction unmatched. The CDR3 has 18 residues. The CDR3 sequence is CSASLDRVVYDGADTQYF. The sequenced CDR3 bases are TGCAGTGCTAGCTTGGACAGGGTCGTTTATGACGGCGCAGATACG.

In regard to this clone: The CDR3 is cut off 3 residues early in the read; its end comes from the germline J gene. The rearrangement joins TRBV6-1 to TRBJ2-2; 10 nucleotides agree with TRBD2. After removal of 4 bases from V and 4 bases from J, the junction contained 0 bases not matched to a gene. CDR3 length equals 14 residues. The germline V gene encodes CDR1 MNHNS and CDR2 SASEGT. The chain's CDR3 is CASSGTSGTGELFF. The CDR3 DNA, read in part, is TGTGCCAGCAGTGGGACTAGCGGCACCGGGGAG.

Notes on this clone: Sequencing ends 3 residues short of the CDR3 end; the germline J gene provides the rest. V gene TRBV20-1 combines with J gene TRBJ2-3; D remains ambiguous. The germline V gene encodes CDR1 DFQATT and CDR2 SNEGSKA (reference sequence). V was clipped by 0 bases and J by 2 bases, with 12 bases between them. The CDR3 is 15 residues long. The CDR3 sequence: CSARDPSEATDTQYF. The sequenced CDR3 bases are TGCAGTGCTAGAGATCCGAGCGAAGCCACAGATACG.

Notes on this clone: The missing CDR3 end, 3 residues past where the read stops, is filled in from the germline J gene. The genes are TRBV27 and TRBJ1-2; perhaps TRBD1 as D (5 bases). CDR1 MNHEY and CDR2 SMNVEV come from the germline V gene (reference sequence). The germline V and J ends were trimmed by 3 bases and 3 bases, with 11 bases remaining between them. The CDR3 contains 14 residues. The CDR3 reads CASSLKSGHYGYTF. Partial CDR3 DNA: TGTGCCAGCAGTTTGAAATCAGGGCACTATGGC.

This clone counts as medium-sized by frequency. Read sequence stops 3 residues before the CDR3 end, and the germline J gene provides the missing end. This chain connects TRBV19 to TRBJ2-5, with 13 bases fitting TRBD2. V lost 5 bases to trimming and J lost 4 bases; unmatched junction nucleotides: 4. The CDR3 contains 15 residues. Germline CDR1 reads LNHDA; CDR2 reads SQIVND (reference sequence). CDR3 DNA, as far as it was read: TGTGCCAGTAGTCCGTGGACTAGCGGGAGAGAGACC. It encodes CASSPWTSGRET. The complete CDR3 reads CASSPWTSGRETQYF.

With respect to this clone: The read falls 3 residues short of the CDR3 end, and the missing part is taken from the germline J gene. The gene calls are TRBV5-1 and TRBJ2-5, with 7 positions matching TRBD1. This CDR3 region has 16 residues. Germline V gene sequence: CDR1 SGHRS, CDR2 YFSETQ. With 0 bases clipped from V and 0 bases from J, the junction kept 5 bases outside the gene matches. CDR3 DNA (partial): TGCGCCAGCAGCTTGGCCCCGGGACAGAACCAAGAGACC. This gives the protein CASSLAPGQNQET. The complete CDR3 reads CASSLAPGQNQETQYF.

For this clone: From the germline J gene comes the end of the CDR3, since the read stops 3 residues before it. The chain employs TRBV7-9 and TRBJ2-3; TRBD1 matches at 9 bases. Trimming cost V 5 bases and J 2 bases; bases outside gene matches: 5. Germline V gene data show CDR1 as SEHNR and CDR2 as FQNEAQ (reference sequence). The CDR3 totals 15 residues. The CDR3 protein is CASSPTGGNTDTQYF. CDR3 DNA, as far as it was read: TGTGCCAGCAGCCCCACAGGGGGCAACACAGATACG.

By frequency, this clone registers medium-sized (0.01 to 0.1%). The read stops 3 residues short of the end of the CDR3; the missing end is completed from the germline J gene. This sequence joins TRBV18 and TRBJ1-2; 10 nucleotides match TRBD1. V dropped 2 bases and J dropped 5; count of bases not matched to a gene: 11. The CDR3 consists of 17 residues. Per the germline V gene, CDR1 is KGHSH and CDR2 is LQKENI. The DNA read from the CDR3 is TGTGCCAGCTCACCATATGTACTCGGGACAGGGGATTATGGC. As protein: CASSPYVLGTGDYG. The full CDR3 is CASSPYVLGTGDYGYTF.

As to this clone: The missing CDR3 end, 3 residues past where the read stops, is filled in from the germline J gene. The chain joins TRBV20-1 to TRBJ2-1, with 8 bases identical to TRBD2. From germline, CDR1 is DFQATT and CDR2 SNEGSKA (reference sequence). This CDR3 is 14 amino acids long. Trimming cost V 3 bases and J 3 bases; bases outside gene matches: 4. CDR3 DNA (partial): TGCAGTGCTAGTGTCGCGGGAGGCTACAATGAG. This codes for CSASVAGGYNE. The complete CDR3 sequence is CSASVAGGYNEQFF.

On this clone itself: The sequenced fragment ends 3 residues before the CDR3 boundary, so the rest is inferred from the germline J gene. The chain joins TRBV28 to TRBJ2-2; D is possibly TRBD2 (6 bases). The CDR3 totals 13 residues. V was pared by 7 bases and J by 6 bases, with 12 bases between. Germline V CDR1 and CDR2: MDHEN, SYDVKM. Partial CDR3 DNA: TGTGCCAGCACCGTCCGGAGGGCCGGGGAG. Its translation is CASTVRRAGE. The complete CDR3 reads CASTVRRAGELFF.

Details on this clone: The read ends 3 residues early relative to the CDR3; the germline J gene fills the gap. V usage is TRBV2 and J usage is TRBJ1-1; no definite D call. With 6 bases removed from V and 4 bases from J, the gap between germline ends came to 18 bases. This CDR3 has 15 amino acids. Germline V gene data show CDR1 as SNHLY and CDR2 as FYNNEI. The CDR3 is CASRADGGGITEAFF. CDR3 bases read: TGTGCCAGCAGGGCGGATGGAGGCGGGATCACTGAA.

For this clone: Sequencing ends 3 residues short of the CDR3 end; the germline J gene provides the rest. The chain couples TRBV5-1 to TRBJ2-7; 7 nucleotides line up with TRBD1. Unmatched junction bases numbered 8, after V lost 5 bases and J lost 0 bases. This CDR3 region has 15 residues. Germline CDR1 and CDR2: SGHRS and YFSETQ. The sequenced part of the CDR3 DNA is TGCGCCAGCAGTCTAGGGACAGCGATCTCCTACGAG. It yields the protein CASSLGTAISYE. In full, the CDR3 reads CASSLGTAISYEQYF.

Of note for this clone: The read terminates 3 residues ahead of where the CDR3 ends, so the germline J gene completes it. The V call is TRBV7-9, the J call TRBJ2-7; TRBD2 matches 10 bases. This CDR3 spans 14 amino acids. Germline CDR1 and CDR2: SEHNR and FQNEAQ (reference sequence). Trimming removed 1 base from V and 6 bases from J; junction bases left unmatched: 3. CDR3 bases read: TGTGCCAGCAGCTTAGATATAGCGGGAGGCGAG. Translation: CASSLDIAGGE. The full CDR3 is CASSLDIAGGEQYF.

Notes on this clone: The CDR3 end is not reached by the read, which stops 3 residues before it; the germline J gene fills it in. V usage is TRBV12-3 or TRBV12-4 and J usage is TRBJ2-1; 11 positions match TRBD1. This CDR3 contains 15 residues. After removal of 3 bases from V and 7 bases from J, the junction contained 5 bases not matched to a gene. The CDR3 DNA, read in part, is TGTGCCAGCAGTTTCGGACAGGGGGCGTTAAATGAG. Protein: CASSFGQGALNE. The entire CDR3 is CASSFGQGALNEQFF.

Comment on this clone: The sequence runs out 3 residues before the end of the CDR3; the remainder is reconstructed from the germline J gene. This chain links TRBV28 with TRBJ2-3; 10 positions agree with TRBD2. With 10 bases clipped from V and 6 bases from J, the junction kept 10 bases outside the gene matches. The CDR3 runs to 14 residues. Germline-derived CDR1 and CDR2 are MDHEN and SYDVKM. The chain's CDR3 is CATLGLAGEDTQYF. The CDR3 bases that were read are TGTGCCACATTAGGCCTAGCGGGGGAGGATACG.

As to this clone: The CDR3 end is not reached by the read, which stops 3 residues before it; the germline J gene fills it in. The genes are TRBV20-1 and TRBJ2-5; 10 positions match TRBD1. This CDR3 contains 15 residues. Germline CDR1 and CDR2: DFQATT and SNEGSKA (reference sequence). Unmatched junction bases numbered 6, after V lost 4 bases and J lost 1 base. CDR3 region: CSATRDRGIQETQYF. The CDR3 bases that were read are TGCAGTGCTACCCGGGACAGGGGAATCCAAGAGACC.

The CDR3 sequence: CASSSMTGEAQPQHF. The covered CDR3 bases are TGTGCCAGCTCATCAATGACAGGGGAGGCTCAGCCC. The chain joins TRBV18 to TRBJ1-5; 8 nucleotides line up with TRBD1. Read coverage stops 3 residues before the CDR3 terminus; the germline J gene supplies the remainder. This CDR3 region has 15 residues. The germline CDR1 and CDR2 sequences are KGHSH and LQKENI. V shed 5 bases, J shed 6 bases, and the junction held 9 bases outside the gene matches.

Comment on this clone: The CDR3 end is not reached by the read, which stops 3 residues before it; the germline J gene fills it in. The chain combines TRBV7-6 with TRBJ2-1, with TRBD2 matching 7 bases. V shed 3 bases and J 8 bases; nucleotides not matched to a gene: 10. The CDR3 consists of 15 residues. Per germline, CDR1 SGHVS and CDR2 FNYEAQ. The covered CDR3 bases are TGTGCCAGCAGCTTCGCTTTAGGGGAGGGCGATGAG. This encodes CASSFALGEGDE. The full-length CDR3 reads as CASSFALGEGDEQFF.

On this clone itself: The read terminates 3 residues before the CDR3 end, so the remaining end is supplied by the germline J gene. The gene calls are TRBV19 and TRBJ1-5, with 8 bases aligning to TRBD1. V shed 5 bases and J 7 bases; nucleotides not matched to a gene: 10. The CDR3 runs 15 residues. Germline V gives CDR1 LNHDA, CDR2 SQIVND (reference sequence). The CDR3 is CASSGSGGIGQPQHF. The DNA read from the CDR3 is TGTGCCAGTAGTGGATCAGGGGGCATAGGGCAGCCC. Full variable domain (missing parts from reference TRBV19 and TRBJ1-5): DGGITQSPKYLFRKEGQNVTLSCEQNLNHDAMYWYRQDPGQGLRLIYYSQIVNDFQKGDIAEGYSVSREKKESFPLTVTSAQKNPTAFYLCASSGSGGIGQPQHFGDGTRLSIL.

Of note for this clone: The read ends 3 residues shy of where the CDR3 ends; the end is completed using the germline J gene. V is TRBV28 and J is TRBJ1-2, with 11 positions matching TRBD1. The CDR3 is made up of 12 amino acids. Germline V gene lookup returns CDR1 MDHEN and CDR2 SYDVKM. The CDR3 sequence: CASTRDRGGYTF. Partial CDR3 DNA: TGTGCCAGCACCCGGGACAGGGGGGGC.

Worth noting for this clone: The sequence runs out 3 residues before the end of the CDR3; the remainder is reconstructed from the germline J gene. V is TRBV11-2 and J is TRBJ1-2, with 10 bases aligning to TRBD1. The germline CDR1 and CDR2 sequences are SGHAT and FQNNGV. This CDR3 is built from 14 residues. Partial CDR3 DNA: TGTGCCAGCAGCGAAGACAGGGGGCAAGGGGGC. Amino acids: CASSEDRGQGG. The full-length CDR3 reads as CASSEDRGQGGYTF.

In the case of this clone: The read ends 3 residues shy of where the CDR3 ends; the end is completed using the germline J gene. The chain couples TRBV27 to TRBJ2-3, with 11 positions matching TRBD1. In germline, CDR1 is MNHEY, CDR2 SMNVEV (reference sequence). The CDR3 covers 14 residues. Losses at the gene ends were 5 bases for V and 5 bases for J; bases not matched to a gene: 3. The CDR3 bases that were read are TGTGCCAGCAGTGGACAGGGGGCCGGAGATACG. This encodes CASSGQGAGDT. The full CDR3 reads CASSGQGAGDTQYF.

By frequency, this clone is medium-sized (0.01 to 0.1%). The read ends 3 residues early relative to the CDR3; the germline J gene fills the gap. The genes are TRBV5-1 and TRBJ2-4; D might be TRBD1 or TRBD2, each matching 5 bases. The ends were cut back, 1 base at V and 7 bases at J, with 12 bases in the middle. Germline values: CDR1 SGHRS, CDR2 YFSETQ. The CDR3 spans 14 residues. Incomplete CDR3 DNA: TGCGCCAGCAGCTTGAGTGTCGAGGGGAACATT. It encodes CASSLSVEGNI. The whole CDR3 sequence reads CASSLSVEGNIQYF.

With regard to this clone: The missing CDR3 end, 3 residues past where the read stops, is filled in from the germline J gene. The chain employs TRBV19 and TRBJ2-5, with TRBD1 matching 7 bases. This CDR3 comprises 14 residues. The trim removed 6 bases at V and 5 bases at J, leaving 9 bases unmatched. Germline V gene data show CDR1 as LNHDA and CDR2 as SQIVND (reference sequence). The part of the CDR3 DNA that was read is TGTGCCAGTAGAGACAGGGCCAGGGCGGAGACC. Amino acids: CASRDRARAET. The whole CDR3 is CASRDRARAETQYF.